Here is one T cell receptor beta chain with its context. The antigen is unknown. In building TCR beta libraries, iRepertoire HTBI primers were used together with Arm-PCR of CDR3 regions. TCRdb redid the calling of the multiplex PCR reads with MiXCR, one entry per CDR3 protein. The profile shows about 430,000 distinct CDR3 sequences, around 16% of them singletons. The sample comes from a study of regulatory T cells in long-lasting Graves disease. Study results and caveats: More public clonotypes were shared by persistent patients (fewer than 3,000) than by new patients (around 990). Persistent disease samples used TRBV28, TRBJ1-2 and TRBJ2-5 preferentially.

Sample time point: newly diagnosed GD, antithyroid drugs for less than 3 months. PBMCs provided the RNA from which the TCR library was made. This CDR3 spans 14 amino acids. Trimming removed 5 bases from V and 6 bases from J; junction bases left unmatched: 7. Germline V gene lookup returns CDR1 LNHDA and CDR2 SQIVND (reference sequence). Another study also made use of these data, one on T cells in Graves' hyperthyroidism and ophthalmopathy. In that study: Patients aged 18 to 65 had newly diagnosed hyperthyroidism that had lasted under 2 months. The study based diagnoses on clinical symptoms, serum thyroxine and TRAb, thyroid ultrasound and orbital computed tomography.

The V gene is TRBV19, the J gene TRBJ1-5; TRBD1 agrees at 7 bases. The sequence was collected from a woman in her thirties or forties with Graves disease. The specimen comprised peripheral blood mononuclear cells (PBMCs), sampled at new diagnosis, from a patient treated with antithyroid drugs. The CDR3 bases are TGTGCCAGTAGTTCCTCACAGGGGACTCAGCCCCAGCATTTT. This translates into CASSSSQGTQPQHF.